What follows are 7 T cell receptor beta chains derived from one specimen sequenced in a study of cytomegalovirus exposure and HLA in healthy donors. The PCR was carried out with 60 Vbeta primers and 13 Jbeta primers. Assay used: immunoSEQ multiplex PCR; TCRdb lists only in-frame clones, some missing. The table includes about 130,000 clones, about 80% detected once. Input material: PBMCs. The receptors were sampled from a man aged 18 to 30 in good health and CMV-seronegative.

V usage is TRBV7-8 and J usage is TRBJ2-7, with D possibly TRBD2 on 6 matching bases. Deletions cut 2 bases from V and 4 bases from J, with 12 bases between. Germline V gene sequence: CDR1 SGHVS, CDR2 FQNEAQ. This CDR3 region has 14 residues. The CDR3 region has the DNA TGTGCCAGCAGCTTATCCGGGAGAGGGTACGAGCAGTACGTC. Protein: CASSLSGRGYEQYV.

This rearrangement joins TRBV21-1 to TRBJ2-3; the table's D call, TRBD1, has no DNA check behind it. TRBV21-1 is assigned pseudogene status. This CDR3 comprises 17 residues. The CDR3 reads CASSELGDVDSTDTQYF. The CDR3 DNA reads TGTGCCAGCAGCGAATTAGGGGATGTCGATAGCACAGATACGCAGTATTTT.

The chain carries TRBV30 and TRBJ2-5, with D possibly TRBD1 on 6 matching bases. Trimming left V 6 bases short and J 2 bases short, with 16 bases between. Per germline, CDR1 GTSNPN and CDR2 SVGIG (reference sequence). The CDR3 has 14 amino acids. The CDR3 DNA reads as TGTGCCTGTGTAGGGGGAGCAGGGCAAGAGACCCAGTACTTC. Protein product: CACVGGAGQETQYF.

This chain joins TRBV30 and TRBJ2-7; D is perhaps TRBD1 (6 bases). This CDR3 has 16 residues. From germline, CDR1 is GTSNPN and CDR2 SVGIG (reference sequence). V lost 1 base and J 0 bases, leaving 16 bases between the germline ends. CDR3 DNA: TGTGCCTGGAGTGGAATCGGGACACTCAGCTCCTACGAGCAGTACTTC. Translating gives CAWSGIGTLSSYEQYF.

V gene TRBV7-2 combines with J gene TRBJ2-7, with D possibly being TRBD2 (6 bases). The CDR3 totals 13 residues. Deletions cut 8 bases from V and 3 bases from J, with 14 bases between. CDR1 SGHTA and CDR2 FQGNSA come from the germline V gene. The CDR3 here is CASSTAGLYEQYF. The CDR3 coding sequence is TGTGCCAGCTCCACCGCGGGACTCTACGAGCAGTACTTC.

The chain is built from TRBV28 and TRBJ1-5; D not certain. The germline gives CDR1 MDHEN, CDR2 SYDVKM. V lost 4 bases to trimming and J lost 2 bases, with 9 bases between them. This CDR3 spans 14 amino acids. This CDR3 is CASSSWLGNQPQHF. Here the CDR3 DNA reads TGTGCCAGCAGTTCCTGGCTGGGCAATCAGCCCCAGCATTTT.

The V gene is TRBV7-3, the J gene TRBJ2-7, with 7 bases identical to TRBD2. This CDR3 is 16 amino acids long. V was clipped by 0 bases and J by 6 bases; unmatched bases: 11. Germline V gives CDR1 SGHTA, CDR2 FQGTGA. The CDR3 loop reads CASSLTAPGRGCEQYF. The CDR3, as DNA: TGTGCCAGCAGCTTAACTGCCCCGGGGAGGGGATGCGAGCAGTACTTC.